This T cell receptor beta chain was retrieved from a study of a mutant IDH1 vaccine in newly diagnosed glioma. A note on this clone: Antigen: not known.

Clones were sequenced by immunoSEQ multiplex PCR, and TCRdb holds only the in-frame ones, with some missing. Among around 56,000 clones listed, 70% to 85% were seen once. This CDR3 has 13 amino acids. Regarding time point: week 5, during vaccination. Doses consisted of 300 ug of mutant IDH1 20-mer peptide each, paired with topical imiquimod. This rearrangement joins TRBV21-1 to TRBJ2-7. TRBV21-1 is a pseudogene segment. The TCR originated in a woman between 18 and 30 years old with glioma. Some clones in this sample may be carry-over from other donors' samples. Sequences were derived from PBMCs, sampled from a glioma patient whose treatment included an IDH1 peptide vaccine. CDR3 sequence (DNA): TGTGCCAGCAGGCCCGAAGGTCCCCACGAGCAGTACTTC. As protein: CASRPEGPHEQYF.